The rows below give T cell receptor beta chains drawn from one sample of a study of lymphopenia after photon versus proton radiotherapy. Some clones are missing from TCRdb's copy, which holds only in-frame ones; the method was immunoSEQ multiplex PCR. The repertoire consists of approximately 21,000 clones, with roughly 85% occurring once and the leading ten covering approximately 18%. Sequenced material: peripheral blood, taken from a patient treated with photon-based radiotherapy. Receptors originate from a man in his 60s with pancreatic cancer. Both conserved end residues are part of each CDR3. The D gene is left open where the match is weak. Size is omitted from some rows. Given values are once, few, many or a class for expanded clones.

TRBJ1-6,-,TRBV5-1,-,TGCGCCAGCAGCTTGCGGGGGGCAGGTTCACCCCTCCACTTT,CASSLRGAGSPLHF
TRBJ2-3,-,TRBV11-3,-,TGTGCCAGCAGCGGCCGGGTTAGCCCAGATACGCAGTATTTT,CASSGRVSPDTQYF
TRBJ2-2,-,TRBV12-5,-,TGTGCTAGTGGTTTGGGGACGGGCTCGGGCACCGGGGAGCTGTTTTTT,CASGLGTGSGTGELFF
TRBJ1-3,TRBD1,TRBV2,-,TGTGCCAGCAGATCACCCCGCTCGAGGACGGGACAGGGGGCCTACTTCTCTGGAAACACCATATATTTT,CASRSPRSRTGQGAYFSGNTIYF
TRBJ2-7,TRBD1,TRBV7-9,-,TGTGCCAGCAGCTTGCCAGGGGGCTACGAGCAGTACTTC,CASSLPGGYEQYF
TRBJ2-3,TRBD2,TRBV5-6,-,TGTGCCAGCAGCTTAAGCGGGGCGGGGGATACGCAGTATTTT,CASSLSGAGDTQYF
TRBJ2-6,TRBD1,TRBV5-5,-,TGTGCCAGCAGCAGGACAGGGGGCACCTCTGGGGCCAACGTCCTGACTTTC,CASSRTGGTSGANVLTF
TRBJ2-5,TRBD2,TRBV29-1,few,TGCAGCGTTGAAGGACTAGCGGGGGGGAGGAGGATTCAAGAGACCCAGTACTTC,CSVEGLAGGRRIQETQYF
TRBJ2-7,-,TRBV6-1,-,TGTGCCAGCAGTGAGGAAGGCAGCTACGAGCAGTACTTC,CASSEEGSYEQYF
TRBJ1-2,TRBD1,TRBV6-5,-,TGTGCCAGCAGGAGGACAGGGGCTTTTGGTGGCTACACCTTC,CASRRTGAFGGYTF
TRBJ2-1,TRBD1,TRBV6-6,-,TGTGCCAGCAACCAGGGGGCGGTATACAATGAGCAGTTCTTC,CASNQGAVYNEQFF
TRBJ2-1,-,TRBV5-4,-,TGTGCCAGCAGCTCCCGGGCTAGCTACCTTTTGGTTGGCAATGAGCAGTTCTTC,CASSSRASYLLVGNEQFF
TRBJ1-3,-,TRBV5-8,-,TGTGCCAGCACAGACAGGAGAAACACCATATATTTT,CASTDRRNTIYF
TRBJ2-3,-,TRBV19,-,TGTGCCAGTAGTGTAAGATCGAACACAGATACGCAGTATTTT,CASSVRSNTDTQYF
TRBJ2-3,-,TRBV5-6,-,TGTGCCAGCAGCGTGCCGCAGGGCCCCGATACGCAGTATTTT,CASSVPQGPDTQYF
TRBJ1-2,-,TRBV20-1,-,TGCCTTGGAGGGGATCCCTATGGCTACACCTTC,CLGGDPYGYTF
TRBJ2-7,TRBD1,TRBV11-2,-,TGTGCCAGCAGCCGACGACCGGACAGGCTAGACGAGCAGTACTTC,CASSRRPDRLDEQYF
TRBJ1-3,TRBD1,TRBV7-2,-,TGTGCCAGCAGCGCCGGGACAGTCTCAGGAAACACCATATATTTT,CASSAGTVSGNTIYF
TRBJ2-5,-,TRBV5-1,once,TGCGCCAGCAGCTTGAGGGACCTCGAAGAGACCCAGTACTTC,CASSLRDLEETQYF
TRBJ1-2,-,TRBV27,once,TGTGCCAGCAGTTTATATGCTAACTATGGCTACACCTTC,CASSLYANYGYTF
TRBJ2-1,TRBD2,TRBV2,-,TGTGCCAGCAATCAGCGGGGCTTCTCCTACAATGAGCAGTTCTTC,CASNQRGFSYNEQFF
TRBJ1-5,-,TRBV5-5,-,TGTGCCAGCAGCAAATCGGATTGGAGCAATCAGCCCCAGCATTTT,CASSKSDWSNQPQHF
TRBJ2-1,TRBD1,TRBV9,-,TGTGCCAGCAGCGTAACTCGGACAGGGGTCTACAATGAGCAGTTCTTC,CASSVTRTGVYNEQFF
TRBJ2-7,TRBD2,TRBV19,-,TGTGCCAGTAGTATCGGGACTAGCGGAATTAACGAGCAGTACTTC,CASSIGTSGINEQYF
TRBJ2-6,-,TRBV12-5,-,TGTGCTAGTGGTCAAGTTAGTGCAGGACAAAGTCGGGCCAACGTCCTGACTTTC,CASGQVSAGQSRANVLTF
TRBJ2-2,TRBD1,TRBV6-5,-,TGTGCCAGCAGTTTCTACAGGGGAAACACCGGGGAGCTGTTTTTT,CASSFYRGNTGELFF
TRBJ2-1,TRBD2,TRBV7-9,-,TGTGCCAGCAGCCCAGCTGGGGAGGGCAAGTTCTTC,CASSPAGEGKFF
TRBJ2-7,-,TRBV4-1,-,TGCGCCAGCAGCCAAACAACGGGCTCTTCCTACGAGCAGTACTTC,CASSQTTGSSYEQYF
TRBJ2-6,-,TRBV5-1,-,TGCGCCAGCGGGTTGAGCTCTGGGGCCAACGTCCTGACTTTC,CASGLSSGANVLTF
TRBJ1-2,-,TRBV7-2,-,TGTGCCAGCAGCGCCGTATCAGGGAACTATGGCTACACCTTC,CASSAVSGNYGYTF
TRBJ2-3,-,TRBV7-8,-,TGTGCCAGCAGCTTAGGTGAAGGGGGGCGCACAGATACGCAGTATTTT,CASSLGEGGRTDTQYF